The entry that follows covers one T cell receptor beta chain sequence. Its antigen has not been determined. Base qualities are not recorded, but no much larger clone differs from it by a single base. The cohort was made up of approximately 670 healthy bone marrow donors. At the time of sampling, every cohort member was nominally healthy, though immune exposures that went unrecorded were likely present. The donor was CMV seropositive and was included in the group of approximately 300 seropositive cohort members. Each donor provided a peripheral blood sample, and peripheral blood mononuclear cells were used for TCR beta sequencing. The Qiagen DNeasy Blood Extraction Kit was used to extract genomic DNA from the blood cell samples. The germline V gene gives CDR1 as SNHLY and CDR2 as FYNNEI. From cysteine to phenylalanine, the CDR3 is 13 amino acids long. Here the CDR3 DNA is all that survives: 39 bases in frame from base 1. Trimming removed 6 bases from V and 4 bases from J, leaving 12 bases between the germline ends.

Library preparation employed the immunoSEQ multiplex PCR assay. For the multiplex PCR, a mixture combining 60 forward primers for TCR Vbeta segments and 13 reverse primers for TCR Jbeta segments was used. The CDR3 region of rearranged TCR beta genes was amplified from genomic DNA with a multiplex PCR assay. On the Illumina HiSeq System, the amplified TCR beta libraries were sequenced as 87-base-pair reads. For the original study's pipeline: A later analysis tallied 75 million to 95 million unique TCR beta chains across the 666 repertoires, and about 10 million of those chains were shared by two or more donors. To remove PCR and sequencing errors, raw reads were error-corrected and collapsed into unique sequences using a nearest-neighbor algorithm that merged closely related sequences. Alignment of CDR3 sequences to IMGT reference sequences was used to assign V, D and J gene segments. For a sequence to be retained, a match of at least six nucleotides was required to both a V gene segment and a J gene segment. Rearrangements were called productive when the CDR3 lacked stop codons and stayed in frame with V and J; all others were non-productive. CDR3 was defined according to IMGT convention as the region running from the second conserved V-encoded cysteine to the conserved J-encoded phenylalanine. The earlier analysis of a few hundred of the donors excluded sequences that lacked an unambiguous match to a single V gene segment. An earlier analysis of 500 to 600 of the donors classified V segments as functional when productive rearrangements were above 56.7% and as segregating when the standard deviation between donors was above 5%. A statistical classification framework was built for diagnosing cytomegalovirus status from the catalog of TCR beta chain sequences. In a later analysis, TCR nucleotide sequences were compared against IMGT/GENE-DB human TR gene sequences so that V and J genes could be assigned. The TCRdist pipeline was used in a later analysis to assign CDR3 sequences and most-parsimonious VDJ recombination scenarios. In a later analysis, every TCR beta chain was defined by the combination of its CDR3 amino acid sequence and its V-gene family, and reads without a unique V-gene family were dropped. In a later analysis, around 650 highly shared, low-generation-probability nucleotide sequences were removed to address suspected cross-contamination and a sequencing artifact. For each public chain, a later analysis derived a clonal expansion index from normalized ranks of inferred template counts within each repertoire. In a later analysis, generation probabilities were computed with a VDJ recombination model fitted to out-of-frame rearrangements, and the resulting probabilities were checked against IGoR. Hypergeometric tests were used in a later analysis to score TCR-TCR, TCR-HLA and TCR-CMV co-occurrence, with a repertoire-size bias correction applied to the TCR pairs. In a later analysis, false discovery rates were estimated by permuting HLA or CMV assignments 20 times. In a later analysis, co-occurring TCRs were grouped using DBSCAN, with TCRdist sequence similarity added in when clustering inside HLA-allele-positive subsets. Repertoires with fewer than 30,000 or more than 120,000 public chains, plus five repertoires with anomalous nucleotide sharing, were excluded from co-occurrence clustering. TCRdb retrieved this table from immuneACCESS and kept in-frame rearrangements only. Not all clones are present; in checked studies, unresolved V genes account for under half, and no reason is known for the remainder. D and trimming come from the DNA, and the V and J calls and clone size come from that table. The table for this sample lists more than 95,000 clones; approximately 75% of them were counted only once. The top ten constitute 13% to 15% of the sample.

The data were taken from a study of cytomegalovirus exposure and HLA in healthy donors (dated by TCRdb to 2016 to 2017). Regarding the research as a whole: An earlier analysis of 587 of the donors reported about 260 Gb of sequence data and 117 million unique TCR beta sequences obtained from some 200 million T cells. Around 300 gigabases of sequencing data and 80 million or so unique TCR sequences were included in an early release covering several hundred HLA-typed donors. The genetic ancestry cluster associated with self-reported Caucasian donors included about 81% of the 350 to 500 genotyped donors. The study aimed to test whether cataloging public T cell receptors could reveal signatures of past pathogen exposure. The study used immunosequencing to profile the T cell repertoires of 666 subjects and linked those repertoires to cytomegalovirus serostatus. Along with the roughly 670-subject first cohort, a separate validation cohort of over 90 different subjects was used. To predict cytomegalovirus infection status, the study combined high-throughput TCR immunosequencing, statistical association of individual TCRs with disease status, and machine learning. To study patterns of TCR occurrence, a later analysis re-analyzed previously published TCR beta repertoires from around 700 donors and added high-resolution HLA genotyping. In the later analysis, no new phenotypic data were used to find candidate immune exposures; instead, reliance was placed on TCR beta sequences and their occurrence across donors. To decide whether each TCR beta V gene segment behaved as functional or pseudogenic, an earlier analysis of some 600 of the donors relied on high-throughput TCR beta sequencing. Alongside the repertoire data, information on donor age, sex, ethnicity and CMV serostatus was compiled. A later genetic analysis took genome-wide SNP genotypes for about 65% of the 666 donors and used that subset as a discovery cohort. Every discovery cohort repertoire had been produced on one sequencing platform. HLA typing included class I and class II loci at four-digit resolution. Typing coverage differed by locus: A, B, C, DRB1 and DQB1 were typed in roughly 629-640 donors, DQA1 in about 550, DPA1 in 600 to 610, and DPB1 in 400 to 490. Roughly 5 DR-DQ haplotypes were treated as single units for association and clustering because of strong linkage in the cohort. On average, roughly 240,000 unique TCR beta nucleotide sequences were sequenced per donor among several hundred genotyped donors of the cohort, with roughly 19% of those sequences being non-productive. What the work shows at the level of the full study, not this receptor alone: Several of the top co-occurrence clusters appeared to be linked to parvovirus B19, influenza, CMV and Epstein-Barr virus, according to a later analysis. Roughly uniform sequencing depth across donors was assumed in presence/absence analyses, although this assumption may not hold. Strong co-occurrence of HLA alleles, especially DR and DQ, made assigning TCR associations to individual alleles difficult. Broadly in line with IMGT annotations, most TCR beta V segments showed up in productive rearrangements about 87% or about 30% of the time in an earlier analysis of 450 to 750 of the donors. According to a later analysis, most CMV-associated TCR beta chains appeared to be HLA-restricted, and the HLA associations seemed to be driven largely by CMV exposure. In a later analysis, HLA-associated TCR beta chains showed more clonal expansion and lower generation probabilities than non-associated chains that were equally common. A group of highly shared sequence variants was considered likely to be a technical artifact of the sequencing pipeline. Specific HLA alleles were associated with about 17,000 TCR beta sequences at a false discovery rate of 0.05 in a later analysis. Because counts were too low, some 17 rarely observed V segments, including chromosome 9 orphons, were left out of the earlier analysis of 500 to 650 of the donors. The classifier was reported to diagnose cytomegalovirus status with high specificity and sensitivity in both the original cohort and the validation cohort. A further reported finding was that TCR beta sequences accurately predicted the HLA-A and HLA-B alleles for most subjects in the first cohort. CMV serostatus was the only immune exposure information available for the cohort. V-gene and J-gene trimming of TCR beta chains was associated with a missense DCLRE1C variant in a later genetic analysis, and the association was replicated in an independent cohort. According to the authors, the approach could potentially be generalized to other disease states and immunological phenotypes. Only TCR beta chains were sequenced in this cohort, and the absence of alpha or paired-chain data limited detectable features. In vitro tests confirmed that three of the cytomegalovirus-associated TCR beta chains recognize cytomegalovirus antigens. Most TCR sequences were seen in very few donors, while some public TCRs were found in many individuals. A total of fewer than 200 TCR beta chains were listed by the study as associated with cytomegalovirus. Some IMGT-functional V segments, including TRBV6-2 and TRBV6-3, could not be told apart with the 87-base-pair reads, so those segments were excluded. Because some donors lacked HLA typing at each locus, the association tests relied only on the typed subset. In a later genetic analysis, fewer N-insertions in productive TCRs were reported among donors in an Asian-associated ancestry cluster than the roughly 700-donor mean. Correlated functional status among segregating V segments might be attributable to linkage disequilibrium, but an unknown experimental factor could not be ruled out. In a later analysis, the rate of TCR association differed among HLA loci, with DRB1 alleles having the most associated TCRs and HLA-C alleles having the fewest.

Specimen: PBMCs. The chain couples TRBV2 to TRBJ1-2; too little of a D gene remains to name it. This sequence was found in a woman in her 70s in good health and CMV-seropositive. The base sequence is TGTGCCAGCAGGAGGGTCTTTATCTATGGCTACACCTTC. Its protein reads: CASRRVFIYGYTF.